These 2 T cell receptor beta chains were sequenced from one sample in a study of ipilimumab plus nivolumab after autologous stem cell transplantation. TCRdb's table, derived via immunoSEQ multiplex PCR, lists solely in-frame clones and lacks some. The sample consists of over 80,000 clones, approximately 86% of them appearing once. This sample comprised PBMCs, obtained in a trial of ipilimumab plus nivolumab as post-transplant consolidation. The receptor set was obtained from a male donor with diffuse large B-cell lymphoma.

A few counts support this clone. The chain has TRBV19 and TRBJ1-6; D may be TRBD1 (6 bases). The germline gives CDR1 LNHDA, CDR2 SQIVND (reference sequence). This CDR3 spans 14 amino acids. Trimming shortened V by 10 bases and J by 5 bases, and 15 bases separated the two germline ends. The CDR3 loop reads CATRGRDNNSPLHF. The CDR3 region has the DNA TGTGCCACCCGGGGCAGGGACAATAATTCACCCCTCCACTTT.

J is TRBJ1-2 and V is TRBV7-6; D call uncertain. Germline CDR1 reads SGHVS; CDR2 reads FNYEAQ. The CDR3 loop spans 16 amino acids. Trimming shortened V by 5 bases and J by 5 bases, and 21 bases separated the two germline ends. CDR3 region: CASSIRDHAAVYGYTF. For the CDR3, the DNA is TGTGCCAGCAGCATCCGGGATCACGCCGCGGTTTATGGCTACACCTTC.